This TCR beta chain derives from a study of blood T cells in healthy people across ages (dated by TCRdb to the mid-2010s). The study in broad terms: In model experiments, template switching captured about one uniquely barcoded TCR beta cDNA molecule for every two T cells. Two additional independent replicas of 1 million unique cDNA reads from the same blood draw were analyzed for two donors (one aged 18 to 29 and one aged 80 or older). The donors were split into four age groups: young (average about 15 years), middle-aged (roughly 42), aged (more than 55) and long-lived (roughly 86). To track age-related changes in TCR beta repertoire diversity, the study relied on deep sequencing normalized with unique cDNA molecular identifiers. Results and caveats for the whole study, not just this receptor: As age increased, observed TCR beta diversity per million T cells dropped in a roughly linear way, and a significant reduction was already evident by age 40. There was a strong correlation between observed TCR beta diversity and the percentage of naive T cells measured by flow cytometry. Since profiling was done on bulk unsorted PBMCs, naive and antigen-experienced compartments could not be conclusively compared. Because donor CMV infection status was unknown, age-related changes in expanded clonotypes were potentially confounded. Compared with the aged group, the long-lived group had more naive CD4+ T cells, fewer expanded clones and increased TCR diversity, a pattern suggesting age selection. Estimates of total diversity based on one million sequenced T cells were considered lower bounds and underestimates.

Systemically healthy Caucasian individuals from Russia, 35 to 50 in total and aged about 6 to 90 years, were included as donors. Each donor gave approximately 9.3 milliliters of peripheral blood, collected into EDTA-treated Vacutainer tubes. Ficoll-Paque density-gradient centrifugation was used to isolate PBMCs, with at least 6.5 million per sample. Total RNA, at least 6 micrograms per sample, was extracted from PBMCs with Trizol reagent. For every donor, an aliquot of PBMCs went through flow cytometry to measure the percentages of naive CD45RAhigh/CD27high T cells. Reading from cysteine to phenylalanine, the CDR3 counts 13 amino acids. Kept here is only the CDR3 DNA, which spans 39 bases and is read in frame from base 1. Deletion took 6 bases off V and 4 bases off J, with a span of 10 bases between the germline ends. Note on this clonotype: Its antigen remains unidentified. No much larger clonotype is one base removed from it; base qualities were not supplied.

The library was produced with 5' RACE. For sequencing, an Illumina HiSeq 2500 was employed. The second PCR ran for roughly 7 to 12 cycles and used a J-beta primer mix along with a sample-barcoded 5' primer. Each TCR beta cDNA molecule received a unique molecular identifier from a template-switch 5' adaptor carrying 12 random nucleotides. At least 2.5 million CDR3-containing paired-end reads were obtained from each sample. All of the RNA was converted into first-strand cDNA using the Mint cDNA synthesis kit, with a TRBC-specific oligonucleotide serving as the primer. Following uracil-DNA glycosylase treatment, a first 18-cycle PCR with universal primers M1SS and BC2_uni_R was performed on all cDNA. The source study handled its data this way. Each sample was normalized by randomly selecting 1 million high-quality reads, each carrying a distinct molecular identifier. Reads sharing molecular identifiers were discarded rather than binned into consensus sequences. MiTCR, run with a Q25 quality threshold and the strictest error-elimination algorithm, handled CDR3 identification, clonotype clustering and error correction. A nonparametric unseen species model with Euler transformation was used to estimate a lower bound on total TCR beta diversity. The raw public reads went through TCRdb reprocessing: fastp at Q25, MiXCR clone calling, in-frame beta chains kept. Each entry merges the rows of one CDR3 protein and shows their most common DNA and genes. The V and J calls and clone size are TCRdb's, not the authors'. Present in this sample are fewer than 1,200,000 distinct CDR3 sequences, less than 25% of which were seen just once. The ten largest clones add up to around 0.7% of the sample.

These data were also reused for a study on T cells of mothers and their children. As that second paper reports: The donors were nine systemically healthy Caucasian individuals, made up of three mothers and their six children. cDNA synthesis used all of the extracted RNA, with approximately 1.4 ug of RNA in each 15 ul reaction. In the second PCR, the M1S primer added sample barcodes and 2-4 random nucleotides. Over 8.5 million TCR beta CDR3 reads were obtained for each mother, and 2.5 million to 3.5 million reads were obtained for each child. Thymic selection shapes the output of TCR recombination in a similar way in related and unrelated pairs, and inherited differences have a minor effect. Normalized repertoire overlap in related mother-child pairs was always slightly higher than in unrelated mother-child pairs, but the difference was never significant. No persistent microchimeric T cell clones were found, with a detection sensitivity of 85 to 100 clones per million clonotypes. In the study, deep NGS was used to compare the TCR beta repertoires of mothers and children, and features distinguishing related mother-child pairs from unrelated individuals were sought. On average, the children were approximately 11 +/- 4 years old, while the mothers were 40 +/- 4 years old. After adapter ligation with NEBNext reagents, the libraries were sequenced on Illumina HiSeq 2000 with 100+100 nt paired-end reads. To avoid cross-contamination, the mother libraries and the child libraries were prepared a month apart and sequenced in separate runs. Between about 500,000 and 2,100,000 distinct TCR beta clonotypes were identified per donor. Naive TCR beta clonotypes were estimated from low-frequency clonotypes matched to each donor's FACS-determined naive share, without sorting.

The specimen sequenced was blood. The receptor was isolated from a girl aged 2 to 10 in good health. The chain links TRBV12-3 or TRBV12-4 with TRBJ2-1, with no confidently assigned D gene. The DNA reads TGTGCCAGCAGCCCCGACCTATACAATGAGCAGTTCTTC. Protein translation: CASSPDLYNEQFF.